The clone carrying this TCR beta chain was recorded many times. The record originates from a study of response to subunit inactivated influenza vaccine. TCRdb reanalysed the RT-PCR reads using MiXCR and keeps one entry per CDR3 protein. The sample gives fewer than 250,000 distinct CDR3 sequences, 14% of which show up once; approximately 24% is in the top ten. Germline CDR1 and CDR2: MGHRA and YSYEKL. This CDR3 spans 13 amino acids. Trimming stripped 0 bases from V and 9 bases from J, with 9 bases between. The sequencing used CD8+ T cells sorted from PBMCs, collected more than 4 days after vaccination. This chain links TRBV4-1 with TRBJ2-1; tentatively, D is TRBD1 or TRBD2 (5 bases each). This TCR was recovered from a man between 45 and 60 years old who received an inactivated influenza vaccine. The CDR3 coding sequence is TGCGCCAGCAGCCAAGATCGAGGGGTTGAGCAGTTCTTC. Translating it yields CASSQDRGVEQFF.